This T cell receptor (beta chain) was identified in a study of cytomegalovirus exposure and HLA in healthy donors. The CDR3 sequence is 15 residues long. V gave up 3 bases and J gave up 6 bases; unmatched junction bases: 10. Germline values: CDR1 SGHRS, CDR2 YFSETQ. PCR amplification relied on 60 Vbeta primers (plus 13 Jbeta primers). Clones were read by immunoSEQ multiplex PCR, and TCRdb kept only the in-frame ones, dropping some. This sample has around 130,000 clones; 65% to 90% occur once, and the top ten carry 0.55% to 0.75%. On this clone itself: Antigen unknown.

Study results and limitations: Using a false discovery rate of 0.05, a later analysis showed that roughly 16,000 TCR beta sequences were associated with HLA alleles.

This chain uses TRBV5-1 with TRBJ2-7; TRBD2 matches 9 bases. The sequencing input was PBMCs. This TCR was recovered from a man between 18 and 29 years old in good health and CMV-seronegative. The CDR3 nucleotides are TGCGCCAGCAGCTCCGACCCAGGACTAGCGAGCGAGCAGTACTTC. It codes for CASSSDPGLASEQYF.